This T cell receptor (beta chain) was sequenced during a study of molecular identifiers for immune sequencing clone quantification. At the level of the study: Replicates split RNA from approximately 22,000 or 94,000 naive CD8 cells five ways, and the researchers sequenced four portions. General observations from the study: Clones above 20 RNA copies contained over 97% of effector molecules but under 1% of naive ones.

This clonotype was detected only a few times. The target antigen is unknown. Naive CD8 libraries came from around 20,000 to 1,000,000 sorted cells with 10%, 30% or 50% RNA. TCRdb re-analysed the PCR reads in MiXCR, keeping a single row per CDR3 protein. The sample includes about 500,000 distinct CDR3 sequences, around 21% of them seen just once. This CDR3 contains 14 residues. Germline-derived CDR1 and CDR2 are MNHEY and SMNVEV (reference sequence). The ends were cut back, 0 bases at V and 6 bases at J, with 10 bases in the middle. Sequenced material: naive CD8+ T cells from blood, with Jurkat cell RNA spiked in. Subset given: FACS-sorted CD8+CD4-CCR7+CD45RA+ naive T cells. This chain links TRBV27 with TRBJ2-3; D unclear. The receptor's source is a human donor in good health. Some libraries in this study had Jurkat cell RNA spiked in. The CDR3 nucleotides read TGTGCCAGCAGTTTATCCCCGGACGGCGATACGCAGTATTTT. This translates into CASSLSPDGDTQYF.